This T cell receptor beta chain is from a study of T cells after yellow fever vaccination. On this clonotype: As yet, its antigen is unknown.

This CDR3 contains 15 residues. Germline V CDR1 and CDR2: SGHRS, YFSETQ. V gave up 5 bases and J gave up 2 bases, with 14 bases separating them. TCRdb analysed the 5' RACE reads with MiXCR anew, one entry per CDR3 protein. The sample lists approximately 330,000 distinct CDR3 sequences, approximately 4% occurring once. Study-wide results and limits: Within FACS-sorted repertoires, abundant clonotypes contaminating from the bulk population could be present. Post-booster repertoires contained most primary-vaccination clones again (96% CD4, 88% CD8).

The specimen comprised PBMCs, sampled 5 days after the yellow fever booster vaccination. This chain uses TRBV5-1 with TRBJ1-3; the D gene is possibly TRBD1 (5 bases). This TCR was recovered from a man between 18 and 29 years old who received the YFV17D yellow fever vaccine. In DNA form, the CDR3 reads TGCGCCAGCAGATATCAGCAGGGAACTGGAAACACCATATATTTT. Amino acids: CASRYQQGTGNTIYF.